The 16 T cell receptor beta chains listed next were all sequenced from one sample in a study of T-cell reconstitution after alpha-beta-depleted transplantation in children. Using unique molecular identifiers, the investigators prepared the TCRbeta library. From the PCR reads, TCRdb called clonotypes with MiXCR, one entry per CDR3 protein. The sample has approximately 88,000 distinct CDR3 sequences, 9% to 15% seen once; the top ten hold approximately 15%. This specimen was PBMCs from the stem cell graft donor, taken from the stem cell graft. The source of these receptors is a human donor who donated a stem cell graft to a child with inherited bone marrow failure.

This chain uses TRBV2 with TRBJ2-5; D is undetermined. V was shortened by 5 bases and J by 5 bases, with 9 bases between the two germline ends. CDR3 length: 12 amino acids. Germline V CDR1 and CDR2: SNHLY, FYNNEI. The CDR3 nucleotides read TGTGCCAGCAGTTGCCATCCGGAGACCCAGTACTTC. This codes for CASSCHPETQYF.

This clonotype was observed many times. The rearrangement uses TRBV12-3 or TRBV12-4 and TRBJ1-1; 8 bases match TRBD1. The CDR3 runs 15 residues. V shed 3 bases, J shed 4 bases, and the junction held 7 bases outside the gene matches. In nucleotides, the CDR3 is TGTGCCAGCAGTTTGGCCTTAACAGGGGGCACTGAAGCTTTCTTT. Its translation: CASSLALTGGTEAFF.

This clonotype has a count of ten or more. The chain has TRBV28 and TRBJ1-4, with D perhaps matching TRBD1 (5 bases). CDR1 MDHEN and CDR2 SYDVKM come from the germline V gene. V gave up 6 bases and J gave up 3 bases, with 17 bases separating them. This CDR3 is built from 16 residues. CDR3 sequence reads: CASRGFVDNANEKLFF. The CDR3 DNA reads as TGTGCCAGCAGGGGTTTTGTGGACAACGCTAATGAAAAACTGTTTTTT.

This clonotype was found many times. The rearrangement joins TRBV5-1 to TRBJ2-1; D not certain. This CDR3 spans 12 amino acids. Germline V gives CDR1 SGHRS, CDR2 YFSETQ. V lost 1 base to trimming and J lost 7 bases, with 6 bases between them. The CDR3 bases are TGCGCCAGCAGCTTGCAAGGGAATGAGCAGTTCTTC. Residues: CASSLQGNEQFF.

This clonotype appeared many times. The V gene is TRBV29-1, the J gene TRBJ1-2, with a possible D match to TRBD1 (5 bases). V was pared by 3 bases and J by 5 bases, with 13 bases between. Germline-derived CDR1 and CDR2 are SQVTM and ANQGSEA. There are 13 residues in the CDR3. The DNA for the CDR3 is TGCAGCGTTGATGGGACGGGGTTTTATGGCTACACCTTC. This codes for CSVDGTGFYGYTF.

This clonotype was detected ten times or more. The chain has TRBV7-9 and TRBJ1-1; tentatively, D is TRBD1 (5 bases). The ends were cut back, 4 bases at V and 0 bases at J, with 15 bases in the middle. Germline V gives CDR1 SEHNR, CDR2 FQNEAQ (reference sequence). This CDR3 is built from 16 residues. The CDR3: CASSSGTRELNTEAFF. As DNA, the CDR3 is TGTGCCAGCAGCTCCGGGACTCGAGAATTGAACACTGAAGCTTTCTTT.

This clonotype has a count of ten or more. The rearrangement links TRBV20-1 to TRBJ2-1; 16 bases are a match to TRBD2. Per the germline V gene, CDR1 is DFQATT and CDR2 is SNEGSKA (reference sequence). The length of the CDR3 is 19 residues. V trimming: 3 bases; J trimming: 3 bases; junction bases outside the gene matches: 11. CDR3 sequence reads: CSARGPGLAGGPDYNEQFF. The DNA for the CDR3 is TGCAGTGCTAGGGGACCGGGACTAGCGGGAGGGCCGGACTACAATGAGCAGTTCTTC.

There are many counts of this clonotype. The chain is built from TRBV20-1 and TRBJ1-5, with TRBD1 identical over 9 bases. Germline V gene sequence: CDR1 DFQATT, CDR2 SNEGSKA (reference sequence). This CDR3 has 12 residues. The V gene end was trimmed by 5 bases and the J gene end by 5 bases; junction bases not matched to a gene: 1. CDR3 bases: TGCAGTGCTCGGGACAGGGATCAGCCCCAGCATTTT. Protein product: CSARDRDQPQHF.

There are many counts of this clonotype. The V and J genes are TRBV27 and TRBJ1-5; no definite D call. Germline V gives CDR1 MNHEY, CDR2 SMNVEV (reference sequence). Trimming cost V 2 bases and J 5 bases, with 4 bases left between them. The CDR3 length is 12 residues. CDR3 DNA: TGTGCCAGCAGTTTAAGAGATCAGCCCCAGCATTTT. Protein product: CASSLRDQPQHF.

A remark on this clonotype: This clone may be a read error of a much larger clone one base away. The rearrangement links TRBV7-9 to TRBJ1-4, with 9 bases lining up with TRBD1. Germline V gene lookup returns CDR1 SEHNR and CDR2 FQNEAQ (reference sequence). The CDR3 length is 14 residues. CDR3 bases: TGTGCCAGCAGCCGCGGGACAGGGCGGGAAAACCTGTTTTTT. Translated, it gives CASSRGTGRENLFF.

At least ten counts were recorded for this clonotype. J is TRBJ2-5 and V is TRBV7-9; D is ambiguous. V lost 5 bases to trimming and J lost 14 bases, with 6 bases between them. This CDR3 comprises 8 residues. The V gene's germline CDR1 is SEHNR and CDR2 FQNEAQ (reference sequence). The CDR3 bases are TGTGCCAGCAGCCCCGGATACTTC. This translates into CASSPGYF.

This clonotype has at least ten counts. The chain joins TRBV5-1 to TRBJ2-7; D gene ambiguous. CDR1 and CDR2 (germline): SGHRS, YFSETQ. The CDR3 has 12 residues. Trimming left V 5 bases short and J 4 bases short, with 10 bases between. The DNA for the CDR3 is TGCGCCAGCAGTACTAAGGGTTACGAGCAGTACTTC. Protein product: CASSTKGYEQYF.

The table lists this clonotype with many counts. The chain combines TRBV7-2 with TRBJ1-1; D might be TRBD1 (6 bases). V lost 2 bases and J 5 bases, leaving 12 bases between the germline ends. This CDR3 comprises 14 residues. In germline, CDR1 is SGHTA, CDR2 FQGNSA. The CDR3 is CASSLQGMDTEAFF. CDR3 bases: TGTGCCAGCAGCTTACAGGGGATGGATACTGAAGCTTTCTTT.

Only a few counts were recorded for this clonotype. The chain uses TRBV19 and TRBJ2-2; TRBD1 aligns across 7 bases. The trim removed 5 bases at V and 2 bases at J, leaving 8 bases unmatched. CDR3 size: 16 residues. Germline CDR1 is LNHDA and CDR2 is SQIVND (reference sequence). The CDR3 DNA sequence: TGTGCCAGTAGTGCGCCCCGGGACAGCAACACCGGGGAGCTGTTTTTT. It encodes CASSAPRDSNTGELFF.

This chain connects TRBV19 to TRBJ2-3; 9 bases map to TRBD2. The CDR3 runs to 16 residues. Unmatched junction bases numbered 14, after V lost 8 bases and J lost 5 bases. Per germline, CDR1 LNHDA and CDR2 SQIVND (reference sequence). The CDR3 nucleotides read TGTGCCAGTGCCTTCGGGGTAGCGGGAGTGGGAGATACGCAGTATTTT. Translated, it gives CASAFGVAGVGDTQYF.

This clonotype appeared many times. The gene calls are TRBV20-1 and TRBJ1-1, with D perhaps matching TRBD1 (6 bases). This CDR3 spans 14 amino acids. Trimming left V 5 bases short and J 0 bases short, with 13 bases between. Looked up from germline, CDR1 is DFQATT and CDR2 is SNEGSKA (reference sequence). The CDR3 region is CSASGAPMNTEAFF. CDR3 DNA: TGCAGTGCTTCAGGGGCTCCGATGAACACTGAAGCTTTCTTT.